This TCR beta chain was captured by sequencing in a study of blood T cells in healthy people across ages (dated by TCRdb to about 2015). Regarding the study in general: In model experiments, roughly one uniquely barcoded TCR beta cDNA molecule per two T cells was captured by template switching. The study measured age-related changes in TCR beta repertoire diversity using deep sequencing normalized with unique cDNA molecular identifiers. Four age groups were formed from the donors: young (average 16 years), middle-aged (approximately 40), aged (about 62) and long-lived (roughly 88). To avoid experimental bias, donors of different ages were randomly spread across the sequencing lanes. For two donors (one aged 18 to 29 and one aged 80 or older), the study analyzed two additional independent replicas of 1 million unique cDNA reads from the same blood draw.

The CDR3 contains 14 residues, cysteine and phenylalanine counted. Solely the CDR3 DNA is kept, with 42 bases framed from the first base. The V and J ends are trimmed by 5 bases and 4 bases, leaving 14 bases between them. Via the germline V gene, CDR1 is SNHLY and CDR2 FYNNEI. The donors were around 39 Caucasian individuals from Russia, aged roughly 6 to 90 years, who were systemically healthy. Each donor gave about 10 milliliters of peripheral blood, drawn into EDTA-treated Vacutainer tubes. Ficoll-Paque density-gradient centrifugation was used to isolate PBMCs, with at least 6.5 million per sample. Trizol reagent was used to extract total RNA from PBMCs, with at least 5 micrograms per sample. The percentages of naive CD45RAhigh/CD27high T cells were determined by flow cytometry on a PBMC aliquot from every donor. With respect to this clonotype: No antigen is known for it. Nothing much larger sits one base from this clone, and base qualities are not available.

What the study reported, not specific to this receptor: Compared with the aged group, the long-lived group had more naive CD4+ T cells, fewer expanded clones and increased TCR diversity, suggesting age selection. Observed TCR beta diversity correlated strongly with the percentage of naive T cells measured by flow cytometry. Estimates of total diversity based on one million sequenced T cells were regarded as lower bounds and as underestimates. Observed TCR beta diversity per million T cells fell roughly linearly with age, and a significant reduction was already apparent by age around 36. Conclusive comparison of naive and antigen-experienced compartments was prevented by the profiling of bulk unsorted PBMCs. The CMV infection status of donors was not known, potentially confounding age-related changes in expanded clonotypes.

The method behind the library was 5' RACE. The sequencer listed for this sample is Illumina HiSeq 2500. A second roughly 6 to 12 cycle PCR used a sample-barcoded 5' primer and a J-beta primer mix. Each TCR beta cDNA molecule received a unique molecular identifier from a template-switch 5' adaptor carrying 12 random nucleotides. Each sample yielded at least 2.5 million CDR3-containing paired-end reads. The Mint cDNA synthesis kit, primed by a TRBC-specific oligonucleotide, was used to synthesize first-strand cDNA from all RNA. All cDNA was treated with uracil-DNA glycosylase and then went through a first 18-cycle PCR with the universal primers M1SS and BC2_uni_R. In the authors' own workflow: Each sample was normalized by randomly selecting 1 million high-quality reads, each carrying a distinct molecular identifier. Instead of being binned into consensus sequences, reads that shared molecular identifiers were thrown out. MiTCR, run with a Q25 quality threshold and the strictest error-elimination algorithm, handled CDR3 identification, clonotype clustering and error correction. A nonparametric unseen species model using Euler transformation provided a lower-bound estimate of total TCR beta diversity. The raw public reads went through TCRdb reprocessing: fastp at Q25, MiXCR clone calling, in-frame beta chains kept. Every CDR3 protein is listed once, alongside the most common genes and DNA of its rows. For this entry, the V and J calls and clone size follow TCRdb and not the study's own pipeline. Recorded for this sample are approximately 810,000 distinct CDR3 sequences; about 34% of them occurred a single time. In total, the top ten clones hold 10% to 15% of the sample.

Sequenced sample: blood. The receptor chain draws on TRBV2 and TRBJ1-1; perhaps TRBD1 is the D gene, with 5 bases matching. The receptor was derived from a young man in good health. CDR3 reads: CASSSLGAATEAFF. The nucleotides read TGTGCCAGCAGTTCCCTTGGGGCTGCCACTGAAGCTTTCTTT. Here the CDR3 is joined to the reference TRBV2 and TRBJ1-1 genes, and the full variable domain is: EPEVTQTPSHQVTQMGQEVILRCVPISNHLYFYWYRQILGQKVEFLVSFYNNEISEKSEIFDDQFSVERPDGSNFTLKIRSTKLEDSAMYFCASSSLGAATEAFFGQGTRLTVV.